The source of this T cell receptor beta chain is a study of blood T cells in healthy people across ages. Whole-study results and caveats: It was held that diversity estimates obtained from one million T cells represented underestimates.

Together with a sample-barcoded 5' primer, a J-beta primer mix was included in a second PCR lasting roughly 6 to 12 cycles. TCRdb reanalysed the 5' RACE reads using MiXCR and keeps one entry per CDR3 protein. The table has 710,000 or so distinct CDR3 sequences, 32% seen once. CDR1 is KGHSH and CDR2 is LQKENI in the germline V gene. V shed 3 bases, J shed 3 bases, and the junction held 6 bases outside the gene matches. The CDR3 consists of 15 residues. This clonotype was detected many times. Its antigen is still unknown. The receptor was derived from a woman of 80 years or more in good health. The chain joins TRBV18 to TRBJ2-7; 9 bases match TRBD2. Source material: blood. The CDR3 DNA follows: TGTGCCAGCTCACCGGATCTAGCGGGGCGCTACGAGCAGTACTTC. Translating it yields CASSPDLAGRYEQYF.